These 21 T cell receptor beta chains were all obtained from the same sample, sequenced in a study of cytomegalovirus exposure and HLA in healthy donors. This PCR relied on a set of 60 Vbeta primers and 13 Jbeta primers. Repertoires were generated with immunoSEQ multiplex PCR, while TCRdb's copy carries only in-frame clones and drops some. The table lists approximately 150,000 clones, roughly three quarters of them singletons. Material for sequencing was PBMCs. All receptors come from a male donor in good health and CMV-seropositive.

This clone has just one count. V gene TRBV14 combines with J gene TRBJ2-7; no definite D call. Trimming removed 8 bases at V and 6 bases at J, with 11 bases between. The CDR3 is 11 residues long. Germline lookup yields CDR1 SGHDN and CDR2 FVKESK. The CDR3 DNA sequence: TGTGCCAGCTCTGCGGCTCGCGAGCAGTACTTC. Translation gives CASSAAREQYF.

This chain links TRBV5-4 with TRBJ1-6; the D is unclear. Germline loops: CDR1 SGHNT, CDR2 YYREEE (reference sequence). This CDR3 region has 17 residues. V lost 6 bases, J lost 0 bases, and 16 bases lay in between. The CDR3 reads CASNIFRGNSYNSPLHF. The DNA for the CDR3 is TGTGCCAGCAACATATTCCGGGGAAACTCCTATAATTCACCCCTCCACTTT.

V and J are TRBV30 and TRBJ1-5; TRBD1 might be the D (6 bases). With 3 bases removed from V and 5 bases from J, the gap between germline ends came to 11 bases. From germline, CDR1 is GTSNPN and CDR2 SVGIG (reference sequence). The CDR3 has 13 amino acids. This CDR3 is CAWSEQGDQPQHF. The DNA of the CDR3 is TGTGCCTGGAGCGAACAGGGTGATCAGCCCCAGCATTTT.

This chain links TRBV11-2 with TRBJ2-7, with 11 nucleotides matching TRBD1. Trimming took 5 bases from V and 4 from J; bases not matched to a gene: 10. The CDR3 contains 16 residues. Germline loops: CDR1 SGHAT, CDR2 FQNNGV. The CDR3 DNA sequence: TGTGCCAGCAGCGGGCTCGGACAGGGGGCGGGATACGAGCAGTACTTC. It codes for CASSGLGQGAGYEQYF.

A single count supports this clone. This chain links TRBV4-1 with TRBJ2-1; D might be TRBD1 (6 bases). With 5 bases removed from V and 5 bases from J, the gap between germline ends came to 22 bases. The germline V gene encodes CDR1 MGHRA and CDR2 YSYEKL. CDR3 length: 17 amino acids. The CDR3 region is CASSAPGRRGRDNEQFF. The CDR3 coding sequence is TGCGCCAGCAGCGCACCTGGGCGCAGGGGCCGCGACAATGAGCAGTTCTTC.

CDR3 in DNA: TGTGCCAGTAGCCCTCAGGGCGCCGGGGAGCTGTTTTTT. Translating it yields CASSPQGAGELFF. J is TRBJ2-2 and V is TRBV19; D might be TRBD1 (5 bases). This CDR3 has 13 residues. The V and J ends lost 6 bases and 6 bases respectively, with 11 bases between them. Germline-derived CDR1 and CDR2 are LNHDA and SQIVND (reference sequence). Looking up the rest from reference TRBV19 and TRBJ2-2 gives the full variable domain: DGGITQSPKYLFRKEGQNVTLSCEQNLNHDAMYWYRQDPGQGLRLIYYSQIVNDFQKGDIAEGYSVSREKKESFPLTVTSAQKNPTAFYLCASSPQGAGELFFGEGSRLTVL.

The chain couples TRBV30 to TRBJ1-5; no reliable D call. Trimming left V 2 bases short and J 6 bases short, with 8 bases between. The V gene's germline CDR1 is GTSNPN and CDR2 SVGIG (reference sequence). This CDR3 contains 12 residues. CDR3 coding DNA: TGTGCCTGGAGTAAGCGCGGTCAGCCCCAGCATTTT. This sequence encodes CAWSKRGQPQHF.

The chain links TRBV30 to TRBJ1-2; 10 bases align to TRBD1. The germline CDR1 and CDR2 sequences are GTSNPN and SVGIG (reference sequence). This CDR3 has 13 residues. The junction had 8 bases not matched to a gene; V was cut back by 7 bases and J by 6 bases. CDR3 nucleotide sequence: TGTGCCTTCCAGGGACAGGGGTTCCATGGCTACACCTTC. It yields the protein CAFQGQGFHGYTF. The whole variable domain, remainder taken from reference TRBV30 and TRBJ1-2, is SQTIHQWPATLVQPVGSPLSLECTVEGTSNPNLYWYRQAAGRGLQLLFYSVGIGQISSEVPQNLSASRPQDRQFILSSKKLLLSDSGFYLCAFQGQGFHGYTFGSGTRLTVV.

This chain connects TRBV11-1 to TRBJ1-1; D not certain. Germline V gene data show CDR1 as SGHAT and CDR2 as FQDESV (reference sequence). The CDR3 has 14 amino acids. Trimming left V 5 bases short and J 3 bases short, with 13 bases between. The DNA for the CDR3 is TGTGCCAGCAGCAGGACGGAGGGTTACACTGAAGCTTTCTTT. Translation gives CASSRTEGYTEAFF.

This chain joins TRBV30 and TRBJ1-1, with no clear D. This CDR3 spans 14 amino acids. CDR1 is GTSNPN, CDR2 SVGIG, per germline (reference sequence). Trimming removed 2 bases at V and 3 bases at J, with 13 bases between. CDR3 sequence (DNA): TGTGCCTGGAGTATCTCGTACAGAGACACTGAAGCTTTCTTT. Protein: CAWSISYRDTEAFF.

This clone occurred a few times. The rearrangement uses TRBV29-1 and TRBJ2-7, with 7 positions matching TRBD1. The CDR3 covers 14 residues. The germline CDR1 and CDR2 sequences are SQVTM and ANQGSEA. V gave up 0 bases and J gave up 2 bases; unmatched junction bases: 4. The CDR3 region has the DNA TGCAGCGTTGAAGATCGGGACAGTCCCTACGAGCAGTACTTC. Amino acids: CSVEDRDSPYEQYF.

In its sample, this clone was seen a few times. The gene calls are TRBV4-2 and TRBJ2-7, with no clear D. The ends were cut back, 0 bases at V and 1 base at J, with 10 bases in the middle. The CDR3 has 15 amino acids. CDR1 LGHNA and CDR2 YNFKEQ come from the germline V gene. CDR3 sequence (DNA): TGTGCCAGCAGCCAAGAAACCCACAGATCCTACGAGCAGTACTTC. Protein: CASSQETHRSYEQYF.

The chain couples TRBV7-3 to TRBJ1-2, with 9 nucleotides matching TRBD1. Per germline, CDR1 SGHTA and CDR2 FQGTGA. Trimming took 5 bases from V and 4 from J; bases not matched to a gene: 2. The CDR3 runs 13 residues. The CDR3 DNA follows: TGTGCCAGCAGCCAGACAGGGGGCTATGGCTACACCTTC. Translation gives CASSQTGGYGYTF.

The gene calls are TRBV6-5 and TRBJ1-5; D is possibly TRBD1 (6 bases). Trimming shortened V by 5 bases and J by 5 bases, and 13 bases separated the two germline ends. The V gene's germline CDR1 is MNHEY and CDR2 SVGAGI. The CDR3 has 14 residues. The CDR3 DNA is TGTGCCAGCAGTCCCATTGAGGGGGATCAGCCCCAGCATTTT. It codes for CASSPIEGDQPQHF.

DNA of the CDR3: TGCGCCAGCAGCCCCCTGGGAGATGAAGCTTTCTTT. It encodes CASSPLGDEAFF. The rearrangement links TRBV5-1 to TRBJ1-1; the D is unclear. Germline CDR1 is SGHRS and CDR2 is YFSETQ. The CDR3 spans 12 residues. Trimming took 4 bases from V and 7 from J, leaving 11 bases between them.

The rearrangement uses TRBV9 and TRBJ2-2; 8 nucleotides line up with TRBD2. The CDR3 consists of 17 residues. V shed 4 bases and J 6 bases; nucleotides not matched to a gene: 14. CDR1 SGDLS and CDR2 YYNGEE come from the germline V gene. The CDR3 bases are TGTGCCAGCAGCTCTGTCGGGGGGGCCGTACAATCCGGGGAGCTGTTTTTT. It translates to CASSSVGGAVQSGELFF.

This sequence joins TRBV5-1 and TRBJ2-1; 10 nucleotides line up with TRBD2. Germline loops: CDR1 SGHRS, CDR2 YFSETQ. The V gene end was trimmed by 4 bases and the J gene end by 7 bases; junction bases not matched to a gene: 11. The CDR3 extends over 16 amino acids. CDR3 loop: CASSPGALAGPNEQFF. The CDR3 DNA follows: TGCGCCAGCAGCCCCGGCGCACTAGCGGGGCCTAATGAGCAGTTCTTC.

This chain joins TRBV29-1 and TRBJ2-1, with 7 bases aligning to TRBD1. The CDR3 runs 11 residues. After removal of 5 bases from V and 10 bases from J, the junction contained 5 bases not matched to a gene. From germline, CDR1 is SQVTM and CDR2 ANQGSEA. The CDR3 protein is CSVTEQGEQFF. DNA for the CDR3: TGCAGCGTTACCGAACAGGGGGAGCAGTTCTTC.

The CDR3 bases are TGTGCCAGCAGCGGAAACACCGGGACAGGGGCCCGCTATGGCTACACCTTC. Its protein is CASSGNTGTGARYGYTF. This rearrangement joins TRBV9 to TRBJ1-2; 10 bases agree with TRBD1. CDR1 and CDR2 from the germline V gene are SGDLS and YYNGEE. CDR3 size: 17 residues. The J segment lost 4 bases and the V segment lost 3 bases, leaving 12 bases of the junction unmatched.

The sample holds a few counts of this clone. V and J are TRBV5-1 and TRBJ1-2; D is undetermined. Looked up from germline, CDR1 is SGHRS and CDR2 is YFSETQ. CDR3 length: 14 residues. Trimming left V 6 bases short and J 8 bases short, with 20 bases between. CDR3 sequence reads: CASTLNPGREGYTF. The CDR3 DNA reads TGCGCCAGCACGCTTAATCCCGGGAGAGAGGGCTACACCTTC.

The chain joins TRBV6-5 to TRBJ1-2, with 12 bases lining up with TRBD1. This CDR3 contains 16 residues. Per the germline V gene, CDR1 is MNHEY and CDR2 is SVGAGI. V trimming: 4 bases; J trimming: 6 bases; junction bases outside the gene matches: 9. CDR3 DNA sequence: TGTGCCAGCAGTTCTATGGGGGGACAGGGGGCCCATGGCTACACCTTC. It specifies CASSSMGGQGAHGYTF.